The source of this T cell receptor (beta chain) is a study of CD8+ T cells in alopecia areata (dated by TCRdb to 2017 to 2018). For context, the study as a whole: The treated patients took part in an open-label pilot trial in which moderate-to-severe alopecia areata was treated with oral tofacitinib at 5 to 10 mg twice daily. Human TCRbeta sequencing covered scalp tissue and sorted CD4+ and CD8+ peripheral blood T cells from patchy and totalis/universalis alopecia areata patients and healthy controls. Tofacitinib was given for 6 to 18 months, followed by 6 months of follow-up off drug to assess delayed response and recurrence. Scalp clonality was compared across normal scalp (n=4), patchy alopecia areata scalp (n=8), and alopecia totalis/universalis scalp (n=8). The study used high-throughput TCRbeta sequencing to examine T cell clonal expansion in alopecia areata, in both the C3H/HeJ mouse model and human patients. TCRbeta CDR3 regions were amplified by immunoSEQ multiplex PCR with 35 Vbeta forward and 13 Jbeta reverse primers. The RNA source kit depended on sample type: the PAXgene miRNA kit for fixed scalp, the miRNeasy kit for PBMCs, and the RNeasy kit for mouse skin. Tofacitinib-treated patients had biopsies at baseline and at 4 and 24 weeks of treatment, with a later scalp biopsy in several patients. Points the paper makes about the study in general: Shared TCR sequences between patients were less evident than in mice, which may be partly attributable to HLA diversity in the patient population. Unlike mouse skin, where gammadelta T cells dominate, normal human skin contains resident alphabeta T cells that get sequenced too, which complicates analysis of the scalp TCR repertoire. Compared with normal scalp, lesional scalp had higher clonality and more expanded CD8+ clones, particularly in alopecia totalis/universalis, a pattern that suggests antigenic drive.

The sample's time point label is to be understood as: baseline before oral tofacitinib. Peripheral blood and lesional scalp punch biopsies were obtained from patients with alopecia areata. PBMCs were isolated by density centrifugation and stained for CD3, CD4 and CD8, and CD4+ and CD8+ T cells were sorted on a FACSAria. This clone has just a few counts. What this receptor recognizes is not known. Base qualities were left out, and no much larger clone turns up one base away. Other DNA sequences from this sample encode an identical CDR3 as well. As encoded in the germline V gene, CDR1 is SQVTM while CDR2 is ANQGSEA. Including cysteine and phenylalanine, the CDR3 has 11 amino acids. Only the CDR3 DNA stays, 33 bases, in frame from base 1. Deletion took 3 bases off V and 4 bases off J, with a span of 7 bases between the germline ends. Library generation was performed with the immunoSEQ multiplex PCR assay. RNA was extracted from all samples and reverse transcribed into cDNA as template for TCR sequencing. SuperScript III was used to make first-strand cDNA, primed with a 2:1 mix of oligo-dT and random hexamers. Amplification bias was assessed with a synthetic immune receptor repertoire, and residual bias was removed computationally. As for the original processing: Raw reads were preprocessed for error removal, and CDR3 was defined according to IMGT conventions as running from the conserved cysteine to phenylalanine. Clonality was computed as 1 minus the Shannon entropy, with the entropy normalized by log2 of the number of productive unique TCRs. Scalp TCRbeta sequences were cross-referenced with sorted blood CD4 and CD8 repertoires so that the CD4 or CD8 identity of scalp clones could be inferred. Held by TCRdb, this immuneACCESS table contains in-frame sequences only and omits some clones. Under half of the omission traces to an unresolved V gene where checked; the cause of the rest is unknown. V and J calls and clone size follow that table, whereas D and trimming were derived from the DNA. The sample records roughly 250,000 clones, 67% of which are singletons. Around 1.2% of the sample comes from the top ten.

This receptor chain uses TRBV29-1 and TRBJ2-7; the D segment cannot be called with confidence. The input for sequencing was CD4+ T cells sorted from blood, taken at week 0. The sequence was obtained from a human donor with alopecia areata. The CDR3 region reads CSVDLGYEQYF. The DNA reads as follows: TGCAGCGTTGATTTAGGTTACGAGCAGTACTTC.